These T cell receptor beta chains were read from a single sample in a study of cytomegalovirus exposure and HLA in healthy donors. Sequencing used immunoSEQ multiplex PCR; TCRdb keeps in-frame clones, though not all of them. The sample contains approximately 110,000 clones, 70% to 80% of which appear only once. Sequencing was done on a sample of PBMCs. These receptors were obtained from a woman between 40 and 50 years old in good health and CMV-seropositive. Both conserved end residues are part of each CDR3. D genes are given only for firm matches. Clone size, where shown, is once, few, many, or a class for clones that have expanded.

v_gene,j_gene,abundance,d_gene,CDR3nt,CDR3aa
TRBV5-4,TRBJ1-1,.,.,TGTGCCAGCAGCCCCGCAGGAGGGATGAACACTGAAGCTTTCTTT,CASSPAGGMNTEAFF
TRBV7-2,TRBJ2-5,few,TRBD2,TGTGCCAGCAGCCGCGGGGGGGCGGACGAGACCCAGTACTTC,CASSRGGADETQYF
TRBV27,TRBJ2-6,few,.,TGTGCCAGCAGTTTTCAGTGGTCTGGGGCCAACGTCCTGACTTTC,CASSFQWSGANVLTF
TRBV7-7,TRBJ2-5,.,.,TGTGCTAGCAGCGAGACAGGCCGTCAAGAGACCCAGTACTTC,CASSETGRQETQYF
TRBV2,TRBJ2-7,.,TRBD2,TGTGCCAGCAGTGGTCCGGGACTAGCGTCGACCTACGAGCAGTACTTC,CASSGPGLASTYEQYF
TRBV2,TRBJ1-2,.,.,TGTGCCAGCAGTGATCACCTTAGTGGCTACACCTTC,CASSDHLSGYTF
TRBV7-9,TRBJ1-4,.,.,TGTGCCAGCAGCCTAGGGACAAACCTTAATGAAAAACTGTTTTTT,CASSLGTNLNEKLFF
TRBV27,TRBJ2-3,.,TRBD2,TGTGCCAGCAGTCTTAAAGCGGGACCCGGCACAGATACGCAGTATTTT,CASSLKAGPGTDTQYF
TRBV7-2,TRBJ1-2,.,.,TGTGCCAGCAGCTTAAACAGGGTTGAGGGCTACACCTTC,CASSLNRVEGYTF
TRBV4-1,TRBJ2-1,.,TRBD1,TGCGCCAGCAGCCAAAAGGCGCAGGGGGCCTACAATGAGCAGTTCTTC,CASSQKAQGAYNEQFF
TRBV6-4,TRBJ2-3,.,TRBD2,TGTGCCAGCAGTAGCGGGAGTGTTGTAGATACGCAGTATTTT,CASSSGSVVDTQYF
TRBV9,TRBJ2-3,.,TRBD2,TGTGCCAGCAGCGTTAGCGGGGGGGCAGGAGATACGCAGTATTTT,CASSVSGGAGDTQYF
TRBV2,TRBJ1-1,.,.,TGTGCCAGCAGTGGTTACAGGGAGACTGAAGCTTTCTTT,CASSGYRETEAFF
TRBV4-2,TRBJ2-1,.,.,TGTGCCAGCAGCCAAATTCAGACCGGGACTGCCGACAATGAGCAGTTCTTC,CASSQIQTGTADNEQFF
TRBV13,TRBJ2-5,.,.,TGTGCCAGCAGCTTAGGGGCTAGTGGAAGAGAGACCCAGTACTTC,CASSLGASGRETQYF
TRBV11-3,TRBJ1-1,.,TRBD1,TGTGCCAGCAGCTTAGGGACAGGGGGTCAGACTGAAGCTTTCTTT,CASSLGTGGQTEAFF
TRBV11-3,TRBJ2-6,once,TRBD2,TGTGCCAGCAGCCCTGAACCGGGACTAGTCTTCTCTGGGGCCAACGTCCTGACTTTC,CASSPEPGLVFSGANVLTF
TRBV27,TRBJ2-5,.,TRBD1,TGTGCCAGCAGTCGAGGACAGGTCGAGACCCAGTACTTC,CASSRGQVETQYF
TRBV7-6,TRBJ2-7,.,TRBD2,TGTGCCAGCAGCTCAAGGACTAGCGGGCCTTACGAGCAGTACTTC,CASSSRTSGPYEQYF
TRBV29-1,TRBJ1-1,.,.,TGCAGCGTTGAACAGGGGCGGAACACTGAAGCTTTCTTT,CSVEQGRNTEAFF
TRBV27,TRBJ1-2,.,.,TGTGCCAGCAGTCTAAGACAGGCGGGAGGTGGCTACACCTTC,CASSLRQAGGGYTF
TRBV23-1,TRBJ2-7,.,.,TGCGCCAGCCCCCGGAGGGGCTACGAGCAGTACTTC,CASPRRGYEQYF
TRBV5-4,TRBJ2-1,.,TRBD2,TGTGCCAGCAGCTTGGGAGGGCCTAGCGGGGGGGCCTATGAGCAGTTCTTC,CASSLGGPSGGAYEQFF
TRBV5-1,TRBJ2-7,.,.,TGCGCCAGCAGCTTGGGTCCCACCGAACTCTCCTACGAGCAGTACTTC,CASSLGPTELSYEQYF
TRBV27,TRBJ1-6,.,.,TGTGCCAGCAGATCCACAGGGCTATCCTATAATTCACCCCTCCACTTT,CASRSTGLSYNSPLHF
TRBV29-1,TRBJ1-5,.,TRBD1,TGCAGCGCTGGACAGGGAGATCAGCCCCAGCATTTT,CSAGQGDQPQHF
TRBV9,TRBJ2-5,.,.,TGTGCCAGCAGCGTAGGGCCGGGGCAAGAGACCCAGTACTTC,CASSVGPGQETQYF
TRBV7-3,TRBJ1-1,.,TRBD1,TGTGCCAGCAGCTCTGACAGGGGTGAAGCTTTCTTT,CASSSDRGEAFF
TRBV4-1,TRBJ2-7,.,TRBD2,TGCGCCAGCAGCCGACCGACTAGCGGGATTAACGAGCAGTACTTC,CASSRPTSGINEQYF
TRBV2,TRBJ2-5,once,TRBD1,TGTGCCAGCAGTGAAAGGGGGCTGGAGACCCAGTACTTC,CASSERGLETQYF
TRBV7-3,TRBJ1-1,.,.,TGTGCCAGCAGCTCACAGGGGAACACTGAAGCTTTCTTT,CASSSQGNTEAFF
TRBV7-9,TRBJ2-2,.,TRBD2,TGTGCCAGCAGCCGAGGACTAGCGGACACCGGGGAGCTGTTTTTT,CASSRGLADTGELFF
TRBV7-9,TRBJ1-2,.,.,TGTGCCAGCAGCCTGCGGGAGGATTATGGCTACACCTTC,CASSLREDYGYTF
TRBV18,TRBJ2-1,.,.,TGTGCCAGCTCACCACTTTTACAGGCTAACGATGAGCAGTTCTTC,CASSPLLQANDEQFF
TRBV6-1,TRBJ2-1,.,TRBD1,TGTGCCAGCAGTGAAGGGACAGGGGTCGCCTACAATGAGCAGTTCTTC,CASSEGTGVAYNEQFF
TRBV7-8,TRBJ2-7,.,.,TGTGCCAGCAGCTTGGGACTGTATTCCTACGAGCAGTACTTC,CASSLGLYSYEQYF
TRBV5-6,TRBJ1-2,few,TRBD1,TGTGCCAGCAGCTCGGAGACAGGGTGTGGCTACACCTTC,CASSSETGCGYTF
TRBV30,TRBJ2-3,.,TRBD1,TGTGCCTGGCTAGGGACAGGCCCCCTGTATTTT,CAWLGTGPLYF
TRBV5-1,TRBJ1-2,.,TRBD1,TGCGCCAGCAGCCTGGGAGGGGACAGGCGCTATGGCTACACCTTC,CASSLGGDRRYGYTF
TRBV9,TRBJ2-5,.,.,TGTGCCAGCGGCCAGACGGGGTCCCAAGAGACCCAGTACTTC,CASGQTGSQETQYF